The clone carrying this T cell receptor beta chain was observed a few times. The sample belongs to a study of blood T cell repertoires in COVID-19. Produced via immunoSEQ multiplex PCR; TCRdb's table is partial and in-frame only. Of 250,000 to 300,000 clones listed, about 88% were seen once; the top ten hold roughly 4.9%. Germline-derived CDR1 and CDR2 are KGHSH and LQKENI. This CDR3 region has 14 residues. Between the trimmed V and J ends, which lost 5 bases and 3 bases, there was a span of 11 bases. The receptor was derived from a woman aged 55-70 years with COVID-19, enrolled during active disease. Sequenced material: peripheral blood. The rearrangement links TRBV18 to TRBJ1-3; no firm D call. The CDR3 loop reads CASSGGRGGNTIYF. CDR3 DNA sequence: TGTGCCAGCTCAGGAGGACGCGGTGGAAACACCATATATTTT.